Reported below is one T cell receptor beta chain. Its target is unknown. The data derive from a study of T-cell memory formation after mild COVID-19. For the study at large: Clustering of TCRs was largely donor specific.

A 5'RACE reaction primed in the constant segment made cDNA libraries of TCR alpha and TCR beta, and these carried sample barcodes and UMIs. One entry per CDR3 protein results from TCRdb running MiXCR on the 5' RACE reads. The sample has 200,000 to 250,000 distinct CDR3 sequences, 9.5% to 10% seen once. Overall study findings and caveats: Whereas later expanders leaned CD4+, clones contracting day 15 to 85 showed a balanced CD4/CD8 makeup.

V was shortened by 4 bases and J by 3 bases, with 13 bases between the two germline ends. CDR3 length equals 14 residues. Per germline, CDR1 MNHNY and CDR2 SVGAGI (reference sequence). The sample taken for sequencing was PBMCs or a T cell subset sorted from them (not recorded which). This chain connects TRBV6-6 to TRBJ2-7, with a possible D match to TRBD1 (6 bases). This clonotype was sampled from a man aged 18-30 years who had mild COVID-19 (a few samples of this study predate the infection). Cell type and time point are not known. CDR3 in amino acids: CASSSPDRVYEQYF. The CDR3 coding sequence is TGTGCCAGCAGTTCCCCGGACAGAGTCTACGAGCAGTACTTC.